The clone carrying this TCR beta chain appeared a single time. CDR1 is SGHTA and CDR2 is FQGNSA in the germline V gene. This CDR3 has 15 amino acids. Trimming removed 0 bases at V and 4 bases at J, with 10 bases between. The source of the sample is a study of T cell responses to AZD1222 COVID-19 vaccine. The protocol was immunoSEQ multiplex PCR, while the TCRdb copy is restricted to in-frame clones and leaves out a portion. The sample shows approximately 140,000 clones, 85% to 90% of them seen only once. The sequence came from an adult who received the AZD1222 COVID-19 vaccine. This specimen was peripheral blood, taken 28 days after the second AZD1222 dose. The V and J genes are TRBV7-2 and TRBJ2-1, with TRBD2 as a possible D gene (5 bases). The CDR3 DNA reads as TGTGCCAGCAGCTTAGCGAGCGGAAGGTACAATGAGCAGTTCTTC. It is translated as CASSLASGRYNEQFF.